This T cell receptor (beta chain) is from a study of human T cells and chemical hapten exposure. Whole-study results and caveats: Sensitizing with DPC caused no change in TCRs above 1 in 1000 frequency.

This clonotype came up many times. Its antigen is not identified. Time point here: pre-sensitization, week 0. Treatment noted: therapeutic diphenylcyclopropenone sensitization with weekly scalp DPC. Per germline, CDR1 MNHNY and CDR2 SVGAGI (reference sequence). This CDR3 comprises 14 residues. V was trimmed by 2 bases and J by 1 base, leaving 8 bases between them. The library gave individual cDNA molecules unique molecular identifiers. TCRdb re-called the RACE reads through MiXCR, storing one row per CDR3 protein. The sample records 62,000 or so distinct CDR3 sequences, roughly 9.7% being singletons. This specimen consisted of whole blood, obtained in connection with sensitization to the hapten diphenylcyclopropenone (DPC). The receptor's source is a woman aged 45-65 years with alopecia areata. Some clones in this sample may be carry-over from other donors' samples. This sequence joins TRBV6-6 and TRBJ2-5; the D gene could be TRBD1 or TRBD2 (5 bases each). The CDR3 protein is CASSYRDGQETQYF. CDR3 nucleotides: TGTGCCAGCAGTTACCGGGACGGCCAAGAGACCCAGTACTTC.